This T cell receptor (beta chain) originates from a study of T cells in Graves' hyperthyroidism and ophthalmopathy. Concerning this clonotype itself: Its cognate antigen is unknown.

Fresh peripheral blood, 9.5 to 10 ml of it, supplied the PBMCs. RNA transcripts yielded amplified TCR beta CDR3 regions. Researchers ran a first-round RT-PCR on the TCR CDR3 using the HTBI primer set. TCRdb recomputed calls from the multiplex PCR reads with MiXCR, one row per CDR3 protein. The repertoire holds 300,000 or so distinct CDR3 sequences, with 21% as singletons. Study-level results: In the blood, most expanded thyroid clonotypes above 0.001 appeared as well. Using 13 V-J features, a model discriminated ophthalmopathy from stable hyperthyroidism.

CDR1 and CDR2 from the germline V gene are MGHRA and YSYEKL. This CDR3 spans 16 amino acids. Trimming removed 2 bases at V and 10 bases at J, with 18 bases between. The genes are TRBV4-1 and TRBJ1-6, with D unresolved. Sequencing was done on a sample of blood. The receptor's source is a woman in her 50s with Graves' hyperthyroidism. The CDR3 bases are TGCGCCAGCAGCCAAAGTGGGCGGCCGGGTTCCTCACCCCTCCACTTT. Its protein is CASSQSGRPGSSPLHF.